One sample yielded the 18 T cell receptor beta chains listed below, sequenced in a study of response to subunit inactivated influenza vaccine. TCRdb re-called the RT-PCR reads with MiXCR, one entry per CDR3 protein. Of 750,000 to 850,000 distinct CDR3 sequences in the sample, about 18% were seen once. This material consisted of PBMCs from blood, taken roughly 5 days after vaccination. All receptors come from a man aged 50 to 59 who received an inactivated influenza vaccine.

This clonotype came up many times. The chain joins TRBV29-1 to TRBJ2-4; 8 nucleotides match TRBD2. V shed 5 bases and J 6 bases; nucleotides not matched to a gene: 3. The CDR3 covers 12 residues. The germline gives CDR1 SQVTM, CDR2 ANQGSEA. CDR3 bases: TGCAGCGTTCACAGCGGGAGAAACATTCAGTACTTC. Its translation: CSVHSGRNIQYF.

This clonotype was counted between two and nine times. This chain links TRBV5-6 with TRBJ2-1; TRBD2 matches at 9 bases. The V gene's germline CDR1 is SGHDT and CDR2 YYEEEE. J lost 4 bases, V lost 5 bases, and 10 bases had no gene match. The CDR3 is 16 residues long. The CDR3 DNA reads TGTGCCAGCAGTCTTGACGCGACTAGCGGTTACAATGAGCAGTTCTTC. It yields the protein CASSLDATSGYNEQFF. Full variable domain (missing parts from reference TRBV5-6 and TRBJ2-1): DAGVTQSPTHLIKTRGQQVTLRCSPKSGHDTVSWYQQALGQGPQFIFQYYEEEERQRGNFPDRFSGHQFPNYSSELNVNALLLGDSALYLCASSLDATSGYNEQFFGPGTRLTVL.

This clonotype was counted ten times or more. This chain connects TRBV25-1 to TRBJ2-5; D gene unclear. V lost 6 bases and J lost 4, with 12 bases in between. Germline CDR1 MGHDK, CDR2 SYGVNS. The CDR3 sequence is 13 residues long. The CDR3 is CASSLPASETQYF. The CDR3 DNA reads TGTGCCAGCAGCCTCCCCGCCTCAGAGACCCAGTACTTC. The whole variable domain, filled in from reference TRBV25-1 and TRBJ2-5, reads EADIYQTPRYLVIGTGKKITLECSQTMGHDKMYWYQQDPGMELHLIHYSYGVNSTEKGDLSSESTVSRIRTEHFPLTLESARPSHTSQYLCASSLPASETQYFGPGTRLLVL.

This chain joins TRBV18 and TRBJ1-6; D remains ambiguous. Trimming stripped 6 bases from V and 8 bases from J, with 20 bases between. CDR1 is KGHSH, CDR2 LQKENI, per germline. The CDR3 is 16 residues long. CDR3 in amino acids: CASSPQGPRQDSPLHF. The CDR3, as DNA: TGTGCCAGCTCGCCTCAAGGGCCTCGCCAGGATTCACCCCTCCACTTT.

This clonotype has just a few counts. The chain is built from TRBV6-1 and TRBJ1-5; D may be TRBD1 (5 bases). CDR3 size: 15 residues. Deletions cut 1 base from V and 2 bases from J, with 9 bases between. From germline, CDR1 is MNHNS and CDR2 SASEGT. The CDR3: CASSEGGNGNQPQHF. The CDR3 DNA reads TGTGCCAGCAGTGAAGGGGGGAACGGCAATCAGCCCCAGCATTTT.

The V and J genes are TRBV12-3 or TRBV12-4 and TRBJ1-3, with D unresolved. Trimming took 3 bases from V and 8 from J, leaving 8 bases between them. This CDR3 contains 12 residues. CDR3 region: CASSLGRYTIYF. The CDR3 DNA follows: TGTGCCAGCAGTTTGGGGAGATACACCATATATTTT.

This clonotype was seen once. The genes are TRBV11-2 and TRBJ2-7; D perhaps matches TRBD1 (5 bases). This CDR3 region has 18 residues. In germline, CDR1 is SGHAT, CDR2 FQNNGV. V was clipped by 8 bases and J by 0 bases, with 26 bases between them. CDR3 amino acids: CASGSLARTIKSSYEQYF. The CDR3 bases are TGTGCCAGCGGTTCGCTCGCGAGGACAATTAAGAGCTCCTACGAGCAGTACTTC.

This clonotype occurred a few times. This chain links TRBV7-2 with TRBJ2-3; D is possibly TRBD2 (5 bases). Germline-derived CDR1 and CDR2 are SGHTA and FQGNSA. The germline V and J ends were trimmed by 6 bases and 3 bases, with 7 bases remaining between them. The CDR3 contains 12 residues. The CDR3 region has the DNA TGTGCCAGCAGGAGGGCGACAGATACGCAGTATTTT. It yields the protein CASRRATDTQYF.

V and J are TRBV7-3 and TRBJ2-5; TRBD2 aligns across 7 bases. The junction had 5 bases not matched to a gene; V was cut back by 2 bases and J by 5 bases. Germline V gene sequence: CDR1 SGHTA, CDR2 FQGTGA. The CDR3 consists of 14 residues. In DNA form, the CDR3 reads TGTGCCAGCAGCTTAGGCGGGAGAAAGGAGACCCAGTACTTC. It specifies CASSLGGRKETQYF.

This clonotype showed up just a few times. One junction end does not reproduce the germline sequence, and a read error may be involved. This sequence joins TRBV3-1 and TRBJ2-7; unclear D gene. This CDR3 spans 13 amino acids. Germline V gene data show CDR1 as LGHDT and CDR2 as YNNKEL (reference sequence). The CDR3 region is CASTSARLGIVDF. The CDR3, as DNA: TGTGCCAGCACCTCCGCACGCCTAGGAATTGTGGACTTC.

This clonotype has more than one count but fewer than ten. The CDR3 DNA is TGCAGTGCTAGAGATCAGGGGGAGCCGCTAGCTAACTATGGCTACACCTTC. It is translated as CSARDQGEPLANYGYTF. The chain carries TRBV20-1 and TRBJ1-2; 7 bases map to TRBD1. Germline loops: CDR1 DFQATT, CDR2 SNEGSKA (reference sequence). This CDR3 contains 17 residues. V shed 0 bases and J 0 bases; nucleotides not matched to a gene: 10.

This clonotype turned up a few times. The V call is TRBV7-8, the J call TRBJ2-5; D not resolved. Trimming took off 1 base at V and 2 bases at J, with 11 bases between the two ends. The V gene's germline CDR1 is SGHVS and CDR2 FQNEAQ. The CDR3 is 15 amino acids. The CDR3 DNA reads as TGTGCCAGCAGCTTAGTCCTCGGGCCTCAAGAGACCCAGTACTTC. This encodes CASSLVLGPQETQYF.

The V call is TRBV2, the J call TRBJ2-5; D gene ambiguous. Germline V gene sequence: CDR1 SNHLY, CDR2 FYNNEI. V was clipped by 7 bases and J by 1 base, with 7 bases between them. There are 12 residues in the CDR3. The chain's CDR3 is CASIRLQETQYF. The CDR3 bases are TGTGCCAGCATCAGGCTCCAAGAGACCCAGTACTTC.

This clonotype was picked up many times. V is TRBV28 and J is TRBJ2-7, with TRBD2 as a possible D gene (7 bases). CDR1 and CDR2 from the germline V gene are MDHEN and SYDVKM. Trimming removed 6 bases at V and 5 bases at J, with 20 bases between. This CDR3 has 15 residues. The CDR3 nucleotides are TGTGCCAGCAGACATGGGGGGGGGCCCCACCACGAGCAGTACTTC. It is translated as CASRHGGGPHHEQYF.

This clonotype was found a few times. The rearrangement joins TRBV6-4 to TRBJ2-3, with a weak D call TRBD2 (6 bases). This CDR3 is built from 14 residues. V was trimmed by 6 bases and J by 2 bases, leaving 12 bases between them. Looked up from germline, CDR1 is MRHNA and CDR2 is SNTAGT. In DNA, the CDR3 is TGTGCCAGCAGCCTGGACTACCCCACAGATACGCAGTATTTT. Protein: CASSLDYPTDTQYF.

The chain recombines TRBV4-3 with TRBJ2-7, with D possibly TRBD2 on 6 matching bases. The CDR3 runs to 15 residues. CDR1 is LGHNA and CDR2 is YSLEER in the germline V gene. Trimming cost V 1 base and J 3 bases, with 13 bases left between them. In nucleotides, the CDR3 is TGCGCCAGCAGCCAAGCGGAGGGCCCAGACTACGAGCAGTACTTC. Its protein product is CASSQAEGPDYEQYF.

This sequence joins TRBV7-9 and TRBJ2-7; possibly TRBD1 for D (6 bases). Trimming shortened V by 2 bases and J by 1 base, and 15 bases separated the two germline ends. The CDR3 runs to 16 residues. The germline V gene has CDR1 SEHNR and CDR2 FQNEAQ (reference sequence). The CDR3 bases are TGTGCCAGCAGCTTAACACAGGGTAAAAGGTCCTACGAGCAGTACTTC. Its protein is CASSLTQGKRSYEQYF.

This clonotype was observed a few times. V usage is TRBV6-2 or TRBV6-3 and J usage is TRBJ2-5, with TRBD2 identical over 8 bases. CDR1 and CDR2 (germline): MNHEY, SVGEGT. The ends lost 2 bases at V and 4 bases at J; junction bases unmatched: 3. The CDR3 totals 14 residues. CDR3 nucleotide sequence: TGTGCCAGCAGTTACGTTACTAGCGGAGAGACCCAGTACTTC. Its protein product is CASSYVTSGETQYF.